One sample yielded the 22 T cell receptor beta chains listed below, sequenced in a study of molecular identifiers for immune sequencing clone quantification. TCRdb passed the PCR reads through MiXCR, listing each CDR3 protein once. The table shows under 600,000 distinct CDR3 sequences, with about a quarter occurring only once. Specimen: naive CD8+ T cells from blood, with Jurkat cell RNA spiked in. Subset defined: FACS-sorted CD8+CD4-CCR7+CD45RA+ naive T cells. The receptors shown here come from a human donor in good health. Some libraries in this study had Jurkat cell RNA spiked in.

There are a few counts of this clonotype. The rearrangement joins TRBV5-6 to TRBJ2-1; no reliable D call. The germline gives CDR1 SGHDT, CDR2 YYEEEE. CDR3 length equals 17 residues. V lost 3 bases, J lost 7 bases, and 23 bases lay in between. CDR3 sequence: CASSSVPRPTNGNEQFF. CDR3 nucleotide sequence: TGTGCCAGCAGCTCCGTTCCGAGGCCGACAAATGGGAATGAGCAGTTCTTC.

This clonotype was observed once. This sequence may be a read error, since a much larger clone differs from it by one base. The chain combines TRBV7-9 with TRBJ1-5; D unclear. The CDR3 totals 14 residues. Germline loops: CDR1 SEHNR, CDR2 FQNEAQ (reference sequence). CDR3 nucleotides: TGTGCCAGCAGCTTAGATTACGGGAATCAGCCCCAGCGTTTT. Amino acid sequence: CASSLDYGNQPQRF.

Many counts were recorded for this clonotype. J is TRBJ1-1 and V is TRBV6-2 or TRBV6-3; weak D call: TRBD1 (5 bases). V was clipped by 6 bases and J by 3 bases, with 11 bases between them. This CDR3 comprises 13 residues. CDR1 is MNHEY, CDR2 SVGEGT, per germline. In nucleotides, the CDR3 is TGTGCCAGCAGCTGGGACTTCGACACTGAAGCTTTCTTT. Residues: CASSWDFDTEAFF.

This clonotype came up a few times. V usage is TRBV11-3 and J usage is TRBJ2-2; TRBD2 matches at 7 bases. Per the germline V gene, CDR1 is SGHNT and CDR2 is YENEEA. The CDR3 loop spans 17 amino acids. After removal of 5 bases from V and 4 bases from J, the junction contained 13 bases not matched to a gene. The CDR3, as DNA: TGTGCCAGCAGCCAGGGACTCGGCGGGAGAGGCACCGGGGAGCTGTTTTTT. Protein: CASSQGLGGRGTGELFF.

The J gene is TRBJ2-7, the V gene TRBV2; D unresolved. The CDR3 consists of 14 residues. The germline V and J ends were trimmed by 1 base and 4 bases, with 11 bases remaining between them. Per the germline V gene, CDR1 is SNHLY and CDR2 is FYNNEI. The CDR3 here is CASSEGGWVYEQYF. The CDR3 DNA is TGTGCCAGCAGTGAAGGTGGTTGGGTGTACGAGCAGTACTTC.

In its sample, this clonotype was seen a few times. The rearrangement joins TRBV4-1 to TRBJ2-3; weak D call: TRBD2 (5 bases). CDR1 and CDR2 from the germline V gene are MGHRA and YSYEKL. V lost 0 bases and J lost 0, with 7 bases in between. This CDR3 has 15 amino acids. As DNA, the CDR3 is TGCGCCAGCAGCCAAGAAGGGAGTAGCACAGATACGCAGTATTTT. Residues: CASSQEGSSTDTQYF.

Regarding this clonotype: A read error is possible here, since a much larger clone lies one base away. CDR3 protein: CASSLAPFSGANVLTF. The DNA for the CDR3 is TGTGCCAGCAGCTTGGCGCCTTTCTCTGGGGCCAACGTCCTGACTTTC. The chain couples TRBV7-9 to TRBJ2-6; D gene ambiguous. The CDR3 is 16 residues long. Trimming removed 3 bases at V and 0 bases at J, with 9 bases between. The germline V gene has CDR1 SEHNR and CDR2 FQNEAQ (reference sequence).

V and J are TRBV16 and TRBJ2-7; 8 bases are a match to TRBD2. After removal of 4 bases from V and 5 bases from J, the junction contained 10 bases not matched to a gene. From germline, CDR1 is KGHSY and CDR2 FQNENV. There are 15 residues in the CDR3. The CDR3 DNA reads as TGTGCCAGCAGCCCCGCAGCGGGGGCAGAGCACGAGCAGTACTTC. Its protein is CASSPAAGAEHEQYF. Full variable domain (remainder filled in from reference TRBV16 and TRBJ2-7): GEEVAQTPKHLVRGEGQKAKLYCAPIKGHSYVFWYQQVLKNEFKFLISFQNENVFDETGMPKERFSAKCLPNSPCSLEIQATKLEDSAVYFCASSPAAGAEHEQYFGPGTRLTVT.

This clonotype was recorded many times. J is TRBJ1-1 and V is TRBV6-2 or TRBV6-3; D is undetermined. CDR3 length: 15 amino acids. Germline V CDR1 and CDR2: MNHEY, SVGEGT. V lost 10 bases and J 0 bases, leaving 18 bases between the germline ends. The CDR3 nucleotides are TGTGCCACCAACCCCTCAGGAGTAGTGAACACTGAAGCTTTCTTT. This encodes CATNPSGVVNTEAFF.

This clonotype was detected ten times or more. The chain is built from TRBV14 and TRBJ1-2; D ambiguous. Trimming pared 4 bases from V and 8 bases from J, leaving 2 bases between. This CDR3 contains 9 residues. The germline V gene has CDR1 SGHDN and CDR2 FVKESK. The CDR3 DNA is TGTGCCAGCAGCCCAGGCTACACCTTC. It codes for CASSPGYTF.

As for this clonotype: Possible read error: a much larger clone is one base away. The CDR3 loop is CSIKNPPTSISDTQYF. The CDR3 DNA reads as TGCAGCATAAAAAACCCCCCGACTAGCATCTCAGATACGCAGTATTTT. This chain connects TRBV29-1 to TRBJ2-3; 7 bases map to TRBD2. The CDR3 runs to 16 residues. After removal of 8 bases from V and 4 bases from J, the junction contained 18 bases not matched to a gene. CDR1 SQVTM and CDR2 ANQGSEA come from the germline V gene.

This chain links TRBV27 with TRBJ2-3, with 10 bases lining up with TRBD2. Per germline, CDR1 MNHEY and CDR2 SMNVEV (reference sequence). The CDR3 is made up of 19 amino acids. The J segment lost 2 bases and the V segment lost 3 bases, leaving 14 bases of the junction unmatched. CDR3 protein: CASSFLAAGGPTNTDTQYF. The CDR3 DNA is TGTGCCAGCAGTTTCTTGGCAGCGGGAGGGCCAACTAACACAGATACGCAGTATTTT.

The chain joins TRBV9 to TRBJ2-5; possible D gene TRBD1, 5 bases. The CDR3 runs 13 residues. V was clipped by 0 bases and J by 6 bases, with 9 bases between them. Germline V gives CDR1 SGDLS, CDR2 YYNGEE. Here the CDR3 reads CASSVGQGQTQYF. The CDR3 coding sequence is TGTGCCAGCAGCGTAGGGCAGGGTCAGACCCAGTACTTC.

Turning to this clonotype: At one end, the junction sequence differs from germline, possibly due to a read error. The CDR3, as DNA: TGTGCCAGCAGTGAAGAGCGGCGAGCCTACAATGAGCAGCTCTTC. Residues: CASSEERRAYNEQLF. J is TRBJ2-1 and V is TRBV2, with D tentatively TRBD2 (5 bases). The CDR3 contains 15 residues. Looked up from germline, CDR1 is SNHLY and CDR2 is FYNNEI.

Regarding this clonotype: Sequence at one end of the junction differs from germline and may be a read error. The chain uses TRBV12-3 or TRBV12-4 and TRBJ2-7; D is uncertain. The CDR3 has 12 residues. The CDR3 region is CASSLDTYEQCF. DNA for the CDR3: TGTGCCAGCAGTTTAGATACCTACGAGCAGTGCTTC.

This clonotype came up many times. The chain combines TRBV7-8 with TRBJ2-7; perhaps D is TRBD1 or TRBD2 (5 bases each). This CDR3 has 16 residues. CDR1 and CDR2 from the germline V gene are SGHVS and FQNEAQ. V was clipped by 5 bases and J by 4 bases, with 21 bases between them. CDR3 residues: CASSEPRDPRPYEQYF. CDR3 DNA sequence: TGTGCCAGCAGCGAGCCCCGGGACCCGCGGCCATACGAGCAGTACTTC.

This chain joins TRBV6-6 and TRBJ2-7, with a weak D call TRBD2 (6 bases). The germline V gene has CDR1 MNHNY and CDR2 SVGAGI (reference sequence). Trimming took 5 bases from V and 4 from J, leaving 18 bases between them. The CDR3 is 15 amino acids. The CDR3 is CASSPWDLRGYEQYF. CDR3 bases: TGTGCCAGCAGTCCATGGGACTTGCGGGGTTACGAGCAGTACTTC.

This clonotype was seen ten or more times. The chain is built from TRBV6-5 and TRBJ2-1; no firm D call. The CDR3 extends over 14 amino acids. Per germline, CDR1 MNHEY and CDR2 SVGAGI. The V end was cut by 0 bases, the J end by 5 bases, with 8 bases between. The chain's CDR3 is CASSYSAADNEQFF. CDR3 sequence (DNA): TGTGCCAGCAGTTACTCCGCAGCCGACAATGAGCAGTTCTTC.

About this clonotype itself: A read error is likely, as this CDR3 ends without the conserved phenylalanine or tryptophan. V is TRBV6-2 or TRBV6-3 and J is TRBJ1-2, with no clear D. Germline V gene lookup returns CDR1 MNHEY and CDR2 SVGEGT. The CDR3 length is 16 residues. Trimming took off 7 bases at V and 1 base at J, with 19 bases between the two ends. This CDR3 reads CASNQGNSSVNYGYTI. The DNA for the CDR3 is TGTGCCAGCAACCAAGGGAACAGCAGCGTTAACTATGGCTACACCATC.

This clonotype was counted ten times or more. CDR3: CASSLVAAGGQETQYF. CDR3 nucleotides: TGCGCCAGCAGCTTGGTCGCGGCGGGGGGACAAGAGACCCAGTACTTC. The V and J genes are TRBV5-1 and TRBJ2-5, with TRBD2 matching 8 bases. This CDR3 contains 16 residues. Germline assignment: CDR1 SGHRS and CDR2 YFSETQ. Trimming took 0 bases from V and 2 from J; bases not matched to a gene: 6.

The genes are TRBV7-9 and TRBJ2-7; TRBD2 aligns across 9 bases. Germline values: CDR1 SEHNR, CDR2 FQNEAQ (reference sequence). The CDR3 has 14 residues. Trimming at V came to 9 bases and at J to 4 bases, leaving 10 bases not matched to a gene. The CDR3 region is CASEGASGTYEQYF. CDR3 DNA: TGTGCCAGTGAGGGGGCTAGCGGGACTTACGAGCAGTACTTC.

Remarks on this clonotype: Germline and junction disagree at one end, which may indicate a read error. Here the CDR3 reads CASSYGLAGDNEQSF. The CDR3 DNA reads as TGTGCCAGCAGTTACGGACTAGCGGGAGATAATGAGCAGTCCTTC. The rearrangement joins TRBV6-5 to TRBJ2-1; 13 nucleotides align to TRBD2. Germline CDR1 reads MNHEY; CDR2 reads SVGAGI. This CDR3 has 15 amino acids.